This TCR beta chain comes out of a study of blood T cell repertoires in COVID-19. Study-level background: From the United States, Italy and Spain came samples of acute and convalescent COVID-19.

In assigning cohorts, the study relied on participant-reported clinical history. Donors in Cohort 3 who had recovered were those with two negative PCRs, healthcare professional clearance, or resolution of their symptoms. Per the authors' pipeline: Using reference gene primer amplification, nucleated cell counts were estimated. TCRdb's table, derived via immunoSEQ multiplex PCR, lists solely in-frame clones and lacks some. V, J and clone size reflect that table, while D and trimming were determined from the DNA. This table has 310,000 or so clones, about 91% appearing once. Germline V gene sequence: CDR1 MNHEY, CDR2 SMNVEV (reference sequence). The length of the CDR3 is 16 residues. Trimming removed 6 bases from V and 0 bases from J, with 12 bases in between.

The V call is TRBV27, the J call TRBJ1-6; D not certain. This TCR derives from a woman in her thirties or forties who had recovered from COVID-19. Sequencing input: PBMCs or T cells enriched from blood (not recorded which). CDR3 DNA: TGTGCCAGCAGGGGAGGCGGCAGCTCCTATAATTCACCCCTCCACTTT. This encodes CASRGGGSSYNSPLHF.